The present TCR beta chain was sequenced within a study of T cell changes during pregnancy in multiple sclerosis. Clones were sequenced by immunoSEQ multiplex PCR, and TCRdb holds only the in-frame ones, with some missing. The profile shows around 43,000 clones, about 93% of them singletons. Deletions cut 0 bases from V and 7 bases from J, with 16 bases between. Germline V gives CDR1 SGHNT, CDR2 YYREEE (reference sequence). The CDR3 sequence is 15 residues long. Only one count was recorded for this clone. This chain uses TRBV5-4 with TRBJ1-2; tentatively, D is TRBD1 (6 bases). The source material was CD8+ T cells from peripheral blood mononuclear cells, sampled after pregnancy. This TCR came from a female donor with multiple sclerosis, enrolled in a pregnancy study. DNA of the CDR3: TGTGCCAGCAGCTTGGGGTTAGAGAGGGGGTTTGGCTACACCTTC. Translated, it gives CASSLGLERGFGYTF.